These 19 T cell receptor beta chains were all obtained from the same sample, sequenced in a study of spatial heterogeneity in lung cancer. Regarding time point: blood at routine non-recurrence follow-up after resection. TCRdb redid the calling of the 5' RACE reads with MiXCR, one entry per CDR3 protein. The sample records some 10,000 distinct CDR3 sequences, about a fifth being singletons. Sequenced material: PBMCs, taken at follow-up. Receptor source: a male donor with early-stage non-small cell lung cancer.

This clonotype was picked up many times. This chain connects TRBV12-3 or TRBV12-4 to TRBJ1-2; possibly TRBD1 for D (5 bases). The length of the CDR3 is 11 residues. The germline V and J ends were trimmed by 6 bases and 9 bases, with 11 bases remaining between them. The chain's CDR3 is CASSPGTRYTF. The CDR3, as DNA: TGTGCCAGCAGCCCGGGGACGCGCTACACCTTC.

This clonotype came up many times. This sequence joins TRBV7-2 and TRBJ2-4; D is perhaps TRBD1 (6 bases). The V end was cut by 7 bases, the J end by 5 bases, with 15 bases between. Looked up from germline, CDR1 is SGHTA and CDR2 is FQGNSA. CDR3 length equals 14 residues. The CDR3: CASTATGPQNIQYF. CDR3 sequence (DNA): TGTGCCAGCACTGCCACAGGGCCCCAAAACATTCAGTACTTC.

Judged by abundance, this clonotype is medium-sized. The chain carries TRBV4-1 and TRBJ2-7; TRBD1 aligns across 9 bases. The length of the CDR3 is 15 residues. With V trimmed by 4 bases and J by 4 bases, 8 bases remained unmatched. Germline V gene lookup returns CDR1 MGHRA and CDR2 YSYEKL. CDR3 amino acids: CASSRAQGAGYEQYF. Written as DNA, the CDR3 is TGCGCCAGCAGCCGAGCACAGGGGGCTGGGTACGAGCAGTACTTC.

The CDR3 coding sequence is TGTGCCAGCAGCTTAGGGACAGGGAACACCGGGGAGCTGTTTTTT. It specifies CASSLGTGNTGELFF. The chain carries TRBV7-9 and TRBJ2-2; 7 bases are shared with TRBD1. The V gene's germline CDR1 is SEHNR and CDR2 FQNEAQ (reference sequence). Trimming at V came to 1 base and at J to 1 base, leaving 0 bases not matched to a gene. CDR3 length: 15 amino acids.

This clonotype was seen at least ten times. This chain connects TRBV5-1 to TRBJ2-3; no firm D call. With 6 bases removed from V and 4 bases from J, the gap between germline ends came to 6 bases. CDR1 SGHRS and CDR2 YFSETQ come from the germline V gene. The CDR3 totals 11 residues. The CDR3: CASNSADTQYF. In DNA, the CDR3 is TGCGCCAGCAACTCCGCAGATACGCAGTATTTT. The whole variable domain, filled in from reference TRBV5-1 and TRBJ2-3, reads KAGVTQTPRYLIKTRGQQVTLSCSPISGHRSVSWYQQTPGQGLQFLFEYFSETQRNKGNFPGRFSGRQFSNSRSEMNVSTLELGDSALYLCASNSADTQYFGPGTRLTVL.

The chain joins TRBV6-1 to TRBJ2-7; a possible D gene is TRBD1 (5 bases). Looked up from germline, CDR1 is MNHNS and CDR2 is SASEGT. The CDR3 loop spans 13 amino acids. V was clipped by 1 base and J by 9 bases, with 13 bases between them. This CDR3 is CASSEGGRERQYF. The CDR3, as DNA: TGTGCCAGCAGTGAAGGGGGCAGGGAAAGGCAGTACTTC.

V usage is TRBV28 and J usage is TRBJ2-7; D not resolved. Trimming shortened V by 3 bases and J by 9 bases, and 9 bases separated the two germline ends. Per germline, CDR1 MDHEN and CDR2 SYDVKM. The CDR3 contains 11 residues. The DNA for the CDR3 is TGTGCCAGCAGTTTTCTGGGGTTGCAGTACTTC. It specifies CASSFLGLQYF.

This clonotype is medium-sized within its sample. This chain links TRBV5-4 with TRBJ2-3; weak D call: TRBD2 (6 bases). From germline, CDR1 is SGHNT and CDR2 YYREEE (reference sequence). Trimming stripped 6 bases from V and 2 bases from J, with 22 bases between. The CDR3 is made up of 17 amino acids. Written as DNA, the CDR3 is TGTGCCAGCAACTCCGAGAGTTTCGGCGGGGACACAGATACGCAGTATTTT. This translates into CASNSESFGGDTDTQYF.

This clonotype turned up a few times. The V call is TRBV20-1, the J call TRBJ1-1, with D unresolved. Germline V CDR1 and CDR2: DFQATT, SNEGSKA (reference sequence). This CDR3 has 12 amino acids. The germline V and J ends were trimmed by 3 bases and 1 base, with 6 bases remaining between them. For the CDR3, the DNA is TGCAGTGCTAGGGAAACGAACACTGAAGCTTTCTTT. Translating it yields CSARETNTEAFF.

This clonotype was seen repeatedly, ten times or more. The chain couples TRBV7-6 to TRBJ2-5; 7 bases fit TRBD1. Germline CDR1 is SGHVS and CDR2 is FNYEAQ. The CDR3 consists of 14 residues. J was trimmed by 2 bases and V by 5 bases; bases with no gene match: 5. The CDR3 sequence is CASSPGTEQETQYF. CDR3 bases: TGTGCCAGCAGCCCTGGGACAGAACAAGAGACCCAGTACTTC.

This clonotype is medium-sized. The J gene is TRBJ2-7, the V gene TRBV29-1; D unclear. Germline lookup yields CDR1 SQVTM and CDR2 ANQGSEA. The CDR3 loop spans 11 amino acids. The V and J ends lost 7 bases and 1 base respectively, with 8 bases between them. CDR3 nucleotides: TGCAGCGCCCGGAATTCCTACGAGCAGTACTTC. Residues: CSARNSYEQYF.

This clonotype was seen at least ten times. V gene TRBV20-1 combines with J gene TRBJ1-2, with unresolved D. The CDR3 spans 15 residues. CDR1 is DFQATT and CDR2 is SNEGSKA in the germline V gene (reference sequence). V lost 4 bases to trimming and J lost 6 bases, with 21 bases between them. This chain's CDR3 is CSANSPGLIANGYTF. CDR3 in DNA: TGCAGTGCTAACAGTCCCGGCCTTATTGCGAATGGCTACACCTTC.

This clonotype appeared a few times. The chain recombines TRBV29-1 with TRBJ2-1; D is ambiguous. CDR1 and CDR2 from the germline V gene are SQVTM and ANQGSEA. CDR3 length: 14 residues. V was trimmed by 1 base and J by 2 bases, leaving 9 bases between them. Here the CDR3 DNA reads TGCAGCGTTGAAGGGTACACCGCCTACAATGAGCAGTTCTTC. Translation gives CSVEGYTAYNEQFF.

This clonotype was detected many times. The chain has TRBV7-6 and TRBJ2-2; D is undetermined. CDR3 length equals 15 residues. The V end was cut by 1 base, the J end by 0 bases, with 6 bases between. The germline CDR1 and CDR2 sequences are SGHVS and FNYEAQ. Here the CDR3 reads CASSLEHSNTGELFF. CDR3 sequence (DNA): TGTGCCAGCAGCTTAGAGCATTCGAACACCGGGGAGCTGTTTTTT. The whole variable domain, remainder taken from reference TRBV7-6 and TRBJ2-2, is GAGVSQSPRYKVTKRGQDVALRCDPISGHVSLYWYRQALGQGPEFLTYFNYEAQQDKSGLPNDRFSAERPEGSISTLTIQRTEQRDSAMYRCASSLEHSNTGELFFGEGSRLTVL.

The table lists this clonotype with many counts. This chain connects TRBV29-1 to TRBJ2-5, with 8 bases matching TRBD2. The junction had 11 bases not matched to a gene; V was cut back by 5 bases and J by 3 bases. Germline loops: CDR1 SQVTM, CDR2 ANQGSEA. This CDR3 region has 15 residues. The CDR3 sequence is CSVSWTSMVEETQYF. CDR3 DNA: TGCAGCGTTTCGTGGACTAGCATGGTCGAAGAGACCCAGTACTTC.

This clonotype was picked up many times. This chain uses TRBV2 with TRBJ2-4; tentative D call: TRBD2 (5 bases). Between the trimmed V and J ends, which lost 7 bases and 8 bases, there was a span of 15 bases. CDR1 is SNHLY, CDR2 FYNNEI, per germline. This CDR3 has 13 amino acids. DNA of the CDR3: TGTGCCAGCAACTTGGACGGGGTGGACATTCAGTACTTC. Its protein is CASNLDGVDIQYF.

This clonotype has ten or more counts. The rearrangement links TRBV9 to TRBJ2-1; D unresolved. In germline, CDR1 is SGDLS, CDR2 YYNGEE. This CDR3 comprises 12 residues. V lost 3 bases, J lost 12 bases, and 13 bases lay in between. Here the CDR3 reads CASSDPVSRQFF. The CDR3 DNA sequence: TGTGCCAGCAGCGACCCCGTTAGTCGGCAGTTCTTC.

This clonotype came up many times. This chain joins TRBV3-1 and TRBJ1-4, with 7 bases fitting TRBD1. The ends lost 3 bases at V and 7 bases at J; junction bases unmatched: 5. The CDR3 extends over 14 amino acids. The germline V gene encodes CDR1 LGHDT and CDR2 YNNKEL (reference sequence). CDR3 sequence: CASSHPQGGEKLFF. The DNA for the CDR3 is TGTGCCAGCAGCCATCCCCAGGGGGGTGAAAAACTGTTTTTT.

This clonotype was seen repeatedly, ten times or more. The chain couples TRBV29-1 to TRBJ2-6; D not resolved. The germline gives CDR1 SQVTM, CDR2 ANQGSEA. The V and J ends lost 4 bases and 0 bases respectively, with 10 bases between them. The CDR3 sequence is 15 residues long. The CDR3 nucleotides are TGCAGCGTTGGGACGGATTACTCTGGGGCCAACGTCCTGACTTTC. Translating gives CSVGTDYSGANVLTF. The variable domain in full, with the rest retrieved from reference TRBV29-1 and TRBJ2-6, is SAVISQKPSRDICQRGTSLTIQCQVDSQVTMMFWYRQQPGQSLTLIATANQGSEATYESGFVIDKFPISRPNLTFSTLTVSNMSPEDSSIYLCSVGTDYSGANVLTFGAGSRLTVL.